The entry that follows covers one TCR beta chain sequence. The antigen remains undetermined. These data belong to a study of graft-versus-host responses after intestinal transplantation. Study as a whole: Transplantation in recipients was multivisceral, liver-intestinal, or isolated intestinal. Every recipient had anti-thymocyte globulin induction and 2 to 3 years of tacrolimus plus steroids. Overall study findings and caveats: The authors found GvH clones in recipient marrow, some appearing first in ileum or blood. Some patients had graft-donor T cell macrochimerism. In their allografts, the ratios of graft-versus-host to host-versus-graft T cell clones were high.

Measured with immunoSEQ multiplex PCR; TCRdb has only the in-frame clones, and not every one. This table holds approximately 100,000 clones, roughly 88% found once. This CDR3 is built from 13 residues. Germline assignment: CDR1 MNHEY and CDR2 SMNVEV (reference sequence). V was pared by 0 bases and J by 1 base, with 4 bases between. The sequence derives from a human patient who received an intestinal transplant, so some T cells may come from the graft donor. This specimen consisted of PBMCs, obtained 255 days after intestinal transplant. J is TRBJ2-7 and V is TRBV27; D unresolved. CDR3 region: CASSLSQSYEQYF. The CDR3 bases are TGTGCCAGCAGTTTATCGCAGTCCTACGAGCAGTACTTC.